This T cell receptor (beta chain) originates from a study of cytomegalovirus exposure and HLA in healthy donors. Trimming left V 0 bases short and J 1 base short, with 22 bases between. Germline V gene data show CDR1 as SGHRS and CDR2 as YFSETQ. The CDR3 has 19 residues. On this clone itself: As yet, its antigen is unknown.

PCR amplification relied on 60 Vbeta primers (plus 13 Jbeta primers). Measured with immunoSEQ multiplex PCR; TCRdb has only the in-frame clones, and not every one. The sample consists of more than 85,000 clones, around three quarters of them appearing once. Study-wide points: Segments of the TCR beta V type were, in most cases, productive about 90% or about 30% of the time in an earlier analysis. When a later analysis compared HLA-associated TCR beta chains with equally common others, the HLA-associated chains turned out to be more clonally expanded and to have lower generation probabilities. There were some public TCRs occurring in many donors, but most TCR sequences were rare. Analyzed later, most CMV-associated TCR beta chains appeared HLA-restricted.

The receptor's source is a woman aged 25 to 39 in good health and CMV-seronegative. The chain links TRBV5-1 to TRBJ1-1; the D gene is possibly TRBD1 (5 bases). Sequencing was done on a sample of PBMCs. The CDR3 DNA follows: TGCGCCAGCAGCTTGGCCCGTGTCCCGGGCGGCGGGGCGAACACTGAAGCTTTCTTT. Translation gives CASSLARVPGGGANTEAFF.